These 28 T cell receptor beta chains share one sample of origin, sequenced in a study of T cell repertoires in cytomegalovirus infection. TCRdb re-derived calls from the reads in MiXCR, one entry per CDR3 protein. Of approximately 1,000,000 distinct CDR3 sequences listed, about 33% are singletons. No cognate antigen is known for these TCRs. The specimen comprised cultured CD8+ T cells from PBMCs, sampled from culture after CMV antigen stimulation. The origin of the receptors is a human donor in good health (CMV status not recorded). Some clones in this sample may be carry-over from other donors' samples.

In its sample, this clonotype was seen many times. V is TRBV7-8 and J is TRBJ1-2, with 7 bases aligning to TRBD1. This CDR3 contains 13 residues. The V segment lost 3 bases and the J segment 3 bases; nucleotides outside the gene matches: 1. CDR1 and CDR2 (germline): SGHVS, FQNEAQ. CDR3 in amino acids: CASSFRGDYGYTF. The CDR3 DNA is TGTGCCAGCAGCTTCAGGGGGGACTATGGCTACACCTTC.

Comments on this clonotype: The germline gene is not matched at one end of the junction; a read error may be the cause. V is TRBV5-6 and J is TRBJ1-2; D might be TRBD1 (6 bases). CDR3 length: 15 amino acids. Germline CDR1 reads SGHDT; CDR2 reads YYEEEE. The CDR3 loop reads CARSLGSGGNYGYTF. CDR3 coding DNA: TGTGCCAGAAGCTTGGGTTCCGGGGGCAACTATGGCTACACCTTC. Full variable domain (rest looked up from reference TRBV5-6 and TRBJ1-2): DAGVTQSPTHLIKTRGQQVTLRCSPKSGHDTVSWYQQALGQGPQFIFQYYEEEERQRGNFPDRFSGHQFPNYSSELNVNALLLGDSALYLCARSLGSGGNYGYTFGSGTRLTVV.

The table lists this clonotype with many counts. CDR3 amino acids: CASSRTHGQSTDTQYF. CDR3 coding DNA: TGTGCCAGCAGCCGAACGCACGGGCAAAGCACAGATACGCAGTATTTT. This sequence joins TRBV7-6 and TRBJ2-3; unclear D gene. Trimming shortened V by 5 bases and J by 0 bases, and 15 bases separated the two germline ends. CDR3 length equals 16 residues. Per germline, CDR1 SGHVS and CDR2 FNYEAQ.

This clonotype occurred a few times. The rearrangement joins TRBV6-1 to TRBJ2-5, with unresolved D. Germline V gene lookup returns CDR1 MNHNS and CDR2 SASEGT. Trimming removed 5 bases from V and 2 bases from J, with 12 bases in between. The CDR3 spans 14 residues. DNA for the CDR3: TGTGCCAGCAGTTCTGGAGCCCCGCAAGAGACCCAGTACTTC. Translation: CASSSGAPQETQYF.

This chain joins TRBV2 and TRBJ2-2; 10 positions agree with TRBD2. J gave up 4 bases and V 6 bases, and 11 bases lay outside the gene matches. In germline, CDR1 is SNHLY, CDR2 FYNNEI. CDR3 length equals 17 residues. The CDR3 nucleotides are TGTGCCAGCAGGAAGTGGGGAGGGACTAGCGTCACCGGGGAGCTGTTTTTT. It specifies CASRKWGGTSVTGELFF.

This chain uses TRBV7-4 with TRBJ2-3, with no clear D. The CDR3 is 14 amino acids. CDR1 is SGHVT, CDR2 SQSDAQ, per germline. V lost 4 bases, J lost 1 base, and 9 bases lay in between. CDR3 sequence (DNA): TGTGCCAGCAGCTCTGTCGGGCGCACAGATACGCAGTATTTT. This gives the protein CASSSVGRTDTQYF. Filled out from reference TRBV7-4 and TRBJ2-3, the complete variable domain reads GAGVSQSPRYKVAKRGRDVALRCDSISGHVTLYWYRQTLGQGSEVLTYSQSDAQRDKSGRPSGRFSAERPERSVSTLKIQRTEQGDSAVYLCASSSVGRTDTQYFGPGTRLTVL.

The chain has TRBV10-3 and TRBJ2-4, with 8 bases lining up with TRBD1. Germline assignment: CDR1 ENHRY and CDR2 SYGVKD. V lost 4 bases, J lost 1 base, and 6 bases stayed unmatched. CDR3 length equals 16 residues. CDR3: CAISALDREAKNIQYF. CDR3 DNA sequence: TGTGCCATCAGTGCCCTGGACAGGGAGGCCAAAAACATTCAGTACTTC.

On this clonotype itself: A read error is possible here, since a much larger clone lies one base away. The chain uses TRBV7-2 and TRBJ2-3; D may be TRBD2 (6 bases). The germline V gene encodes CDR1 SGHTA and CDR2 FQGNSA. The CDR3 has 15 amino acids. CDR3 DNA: TGTGCCAGCAGCTTAGTCGGGAGAACCACAGATATGCAGTATTTT. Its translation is CASSLVGRTTDMQYF.

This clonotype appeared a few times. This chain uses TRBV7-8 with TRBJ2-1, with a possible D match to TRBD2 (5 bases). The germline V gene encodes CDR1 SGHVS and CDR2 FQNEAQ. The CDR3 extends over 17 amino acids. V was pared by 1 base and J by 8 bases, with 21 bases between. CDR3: CASSLGALGEIVHEQFF. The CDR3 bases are TGTGCCAGCAGCTTAGGTGCATTGGGAGAGATAGTTCATGAGCAGTTCTTC. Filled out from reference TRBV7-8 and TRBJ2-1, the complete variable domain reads GAGVSQSPRYKVAKRGQDVALRCDPISGHVSLFWYQQALGQGPEFLTYFQNEAQLDKSGLPSDRFFAERPEGSVSTLKIQRTQQEDSAVYLCASSLGALGEIVHEQFFGPGTRLTVL.

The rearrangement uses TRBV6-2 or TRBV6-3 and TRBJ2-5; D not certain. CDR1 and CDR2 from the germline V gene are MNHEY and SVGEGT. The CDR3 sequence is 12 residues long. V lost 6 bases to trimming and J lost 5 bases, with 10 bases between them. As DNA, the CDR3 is TGTGCCAGCAGCCCCACCCTGGAGACCCAGTACTTC. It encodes CASSPTLETQYF.

The CDR3 region is CASSIRDRGWLNTEAFF. The CDR3 DNA sequence: TGTGCCAGCAGCATAAGGGACAGGGGGTGGTTGAACACTGAAGCTTTCTTT. V usage is TRBV7-6 and J usage is TRBJ1-1, with 11 bases identical to TRBD1. This CDR3 has 17 amino acids. Germline CDR1 is SGHVS and CDR2 is FNYEAQ. J was trimmed by 0 bases and V by 5 bases; bases with no gene match: 8.

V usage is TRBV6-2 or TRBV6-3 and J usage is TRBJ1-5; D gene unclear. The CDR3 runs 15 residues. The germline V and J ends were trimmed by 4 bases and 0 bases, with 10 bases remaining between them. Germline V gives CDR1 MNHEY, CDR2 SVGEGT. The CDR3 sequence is CASSSLGSSNQPQHF. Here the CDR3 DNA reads TGTGCCAGCAGTTCCCTCGGGAGTAGCAATCAGCCCCAGCATTTT.

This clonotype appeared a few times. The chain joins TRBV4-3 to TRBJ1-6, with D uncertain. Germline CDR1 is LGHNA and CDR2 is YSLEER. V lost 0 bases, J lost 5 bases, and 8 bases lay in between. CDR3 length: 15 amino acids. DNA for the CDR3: TGCGCCAGCAGCCAAGATACGGTGAATAATTCACCCCTCCACTTT. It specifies CASSQDTVNNSPLHF.

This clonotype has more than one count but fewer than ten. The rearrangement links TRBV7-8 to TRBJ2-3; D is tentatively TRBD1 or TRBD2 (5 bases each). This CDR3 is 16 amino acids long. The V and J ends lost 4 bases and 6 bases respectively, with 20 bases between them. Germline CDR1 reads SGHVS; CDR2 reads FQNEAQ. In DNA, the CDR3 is TGTGCCAGCAGCTCCGCACTCACTACGGGACGGGATACGCAGTATTTT. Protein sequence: CASSSALTTGRDTQYF.

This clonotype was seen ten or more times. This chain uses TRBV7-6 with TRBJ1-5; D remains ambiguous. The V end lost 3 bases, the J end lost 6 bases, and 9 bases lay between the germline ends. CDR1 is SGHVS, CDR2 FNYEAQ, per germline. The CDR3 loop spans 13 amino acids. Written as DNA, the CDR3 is TGTGCCAGCAGCTTCGGTAAAAGTCAGCCCCAGCATTTT. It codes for CASSFGKSQPQHF.

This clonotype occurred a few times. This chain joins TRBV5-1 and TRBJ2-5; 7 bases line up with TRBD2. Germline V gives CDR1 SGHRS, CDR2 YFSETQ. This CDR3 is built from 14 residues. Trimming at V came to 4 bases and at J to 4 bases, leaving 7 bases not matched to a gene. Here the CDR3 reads CASSVLAEAETQYF. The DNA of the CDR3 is TGCGCCAGCAGCGTCCTAGCGGAAGCAGAGACCCAGTACTTC.

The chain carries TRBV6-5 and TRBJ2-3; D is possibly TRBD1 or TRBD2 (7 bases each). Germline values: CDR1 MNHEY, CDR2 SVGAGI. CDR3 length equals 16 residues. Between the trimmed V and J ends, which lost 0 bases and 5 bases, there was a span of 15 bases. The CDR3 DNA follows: TGTGCCAGCAGTTACTCGCCCGGGGGGACAGAAGATACGCAGTATTTT. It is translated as CASSYSPGGTEDTQYF.

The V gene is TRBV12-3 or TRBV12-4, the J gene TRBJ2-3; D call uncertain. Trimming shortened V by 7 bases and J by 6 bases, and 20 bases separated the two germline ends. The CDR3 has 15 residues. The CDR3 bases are TGTGCCAGCACCCCAAGGACGGGTCACGGCGATACGCAGTATTTT. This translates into CASTPRTGHGDTQYF.

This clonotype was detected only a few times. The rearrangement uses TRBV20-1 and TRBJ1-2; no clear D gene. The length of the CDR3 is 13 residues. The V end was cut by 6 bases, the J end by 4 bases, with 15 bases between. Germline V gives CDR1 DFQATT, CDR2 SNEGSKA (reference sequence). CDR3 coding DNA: TGCAGTGCCAAGCCTGTACTATCCTATGGCTACACCTTC. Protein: CSAKPVLSYGYTF.

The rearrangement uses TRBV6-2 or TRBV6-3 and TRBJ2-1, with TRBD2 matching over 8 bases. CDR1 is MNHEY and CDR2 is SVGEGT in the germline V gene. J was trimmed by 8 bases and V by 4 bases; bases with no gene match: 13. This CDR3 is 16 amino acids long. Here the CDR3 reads CASSSQTSDHLDEQFF. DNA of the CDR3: TGTGCCAGCAGTTCGCAGACTAGCGACCACCTAGATGAGCAGTTCTTC.

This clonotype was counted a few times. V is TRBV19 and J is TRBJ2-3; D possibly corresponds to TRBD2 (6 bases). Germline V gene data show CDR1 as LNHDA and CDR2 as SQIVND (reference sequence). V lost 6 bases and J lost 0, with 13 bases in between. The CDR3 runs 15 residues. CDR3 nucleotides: TGTGCCAGTAGCTGGGCGGGGAGGAGCACAGATACGCAGTATTTT. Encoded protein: CASSWAGRSTDTQYF.

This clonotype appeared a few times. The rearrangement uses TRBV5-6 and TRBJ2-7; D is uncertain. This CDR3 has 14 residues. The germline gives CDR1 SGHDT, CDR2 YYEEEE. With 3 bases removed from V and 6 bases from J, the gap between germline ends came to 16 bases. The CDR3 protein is CASSSSLGQREQYV. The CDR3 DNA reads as TGTGCCAGCAGCTCCAGTCTGGGTCAACGCGAGCAGTACGTC.

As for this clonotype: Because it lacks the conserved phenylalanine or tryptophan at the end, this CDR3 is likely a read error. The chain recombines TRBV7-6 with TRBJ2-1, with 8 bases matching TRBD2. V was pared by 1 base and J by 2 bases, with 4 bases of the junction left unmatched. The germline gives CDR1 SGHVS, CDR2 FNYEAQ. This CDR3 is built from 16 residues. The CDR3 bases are TGTGCCAGCAGCTTAGAAGCGGGGGTGGCCTACAATGAGCAGTTCTCC. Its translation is CASSLEAGVAYNEQFS.

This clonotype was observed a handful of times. The CDR3 DNA is TGCGCCAGCAGCCAAGTTCCTAGCGGCCTCTACGAGCAGTACGTC. Its protein product is CASSQVPSGLYEQYV. The V gene is TRBV4-1, the J gene TRBJ2-7; 7 bases agree with TRBD2. The CDR3 covers 15 residues. Germline V gene data show CDR1 as MGHRA and CDR2 as YSYEKL. V shed 1 base, J shed 3 bases, and the junction held 6 bases outside the gene matches.

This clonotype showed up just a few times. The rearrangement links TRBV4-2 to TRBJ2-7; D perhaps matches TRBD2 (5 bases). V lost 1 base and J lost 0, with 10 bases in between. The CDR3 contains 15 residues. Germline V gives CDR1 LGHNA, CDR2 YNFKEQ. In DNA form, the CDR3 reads TGTGCCAGCAGCCAAGGAACAGCGGACTCCTACGAGCAGTACTTC. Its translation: CASSQGTADSYEQYF.

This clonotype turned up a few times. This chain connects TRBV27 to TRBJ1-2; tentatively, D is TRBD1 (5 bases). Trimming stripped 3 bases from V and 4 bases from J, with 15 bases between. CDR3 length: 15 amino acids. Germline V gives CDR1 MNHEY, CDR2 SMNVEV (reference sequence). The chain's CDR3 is CASSFLGEGPYGYTF. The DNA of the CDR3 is TGTGCCAGCAGTTTCTTGGGGGAGGGTCCCTATGGCTACACCTTC.

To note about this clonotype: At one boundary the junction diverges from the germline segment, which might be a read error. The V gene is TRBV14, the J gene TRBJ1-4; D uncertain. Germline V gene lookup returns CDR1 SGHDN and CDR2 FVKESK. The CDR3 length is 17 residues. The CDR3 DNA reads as TGTGTCAGCAGCCAAGATCTTCTCCGACACAGTTTTGGAAAACTGTTTTTT. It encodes CVSSQDLLRHSFGKLFF. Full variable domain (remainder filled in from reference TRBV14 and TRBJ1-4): EAGVTQFPSHSVIEKGQTVTLRCDPISGHDNLYWYRRVMGKEIKFLLHFVKESKQDESGMPNNRFLAERTGGTYSTLKVQPAELEDSGVYFCVSSQDLLRHSFGKLFFGSGTQLSVL.

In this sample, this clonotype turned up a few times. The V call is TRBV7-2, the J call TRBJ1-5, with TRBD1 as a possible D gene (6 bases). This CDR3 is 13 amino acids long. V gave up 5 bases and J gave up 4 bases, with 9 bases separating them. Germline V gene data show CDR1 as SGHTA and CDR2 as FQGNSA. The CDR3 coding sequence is TGTGCCAGCAGCGCGGACAGAAATCAGCCCCAGCATTTT. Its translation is CASSADRNQPQHF.